The clone carrying this TCR beta chain was observed at least ten times. As yet, its antigen is unknown. The junction does not match germline at one end; this may be a read error. The data belong to a study of CD8 T cells in ankylosing spondylitis. Per germline, CDR1 SEHNR and CDR2 FQNEAQ (reference sequence). The CDR3 covers 17 residues. Study-wide findings and caveats: Seemingly characteristic of ankylosing spondylitis blood was a TCR beta motif consisting of about 8 highly homologous variants. According to the report, clones linked to the disease were significantly enriched in matched synovial fluid samples taken from ankylosing spondylitis patients.

Quantitative 5'-RACE with molecular barcodes produced the TCR beta libraries. In TCRdb, the 5' RACE reads were re-called with MiXCR into one record per CDR3 protein. The sample records 150,000 to 200,000 distinct CDR3 sequences, over 15% being singletons. This rearrangement joins TRBV7-9 to TRBJ2-1, with TRBD2 identical over 8 bases. The sequencing sample was made of blood, either unsorted or a sorted T cell fraction (not recorded which). The TCR sequence derives from a male donor aged 5-29 years with ankylosing spondylitis or in good health (not recorded which). The CDR3 DNA sequence: TGTGCCAGCAGCCTAGCGGGTAGCGCCCACTCCTACAATGAGCAGTTCTTC. Translated, it gives CASSLAGSAHSYNEQFF.